These 13 T cell receptor beta chains originate from one sample sequenced in a study of response to subunit inactivated influenza vaccine. TCRdb reanalysed the RT-PCR reads using MiXCR and keeps one entry per CDR3 protein. The table has about 480,000 distinct CDR3 sequences, 25% seen once. The sample consisted of CD4+ T cells sorted from PBMCs, taken around 5 days after vaccination. The receptors originated from a middle-aged man who received an inactivated influenza vaccine.

J is TRBJ2-1 and V is TRBV11-2; 8 nucleotides line up with TRBD2. This CDR3 has 18 amino acids. V shed 5 bases and J 0 bases; nucleotides not matched to a gene: 12. In germline, CDR1 is SGHAT, CDR2 FQNNGV. CDR3 loop: CASSLPFRGGNSYNEQFF. CDR3 bases: TGTGCCAGCAGCCTCCCCTTCCGGGGGGGGAACTCCTACAATGAGCAGTTCTTC.

This clonotype was detected a few times. The chain joins TRBV5-1 to TRBJ2-7; D unclear. There are 13 residues in the CDR3. Germline loops: CDR1 SGHRS, CDR2 YFSETQ. Trimming took 6 bases from V and 5 from J, leaving 15 bases between them. CDR3 sequence: CASNKGSSHEQYF. CDR3 sequence (DNA): TGCGCCAGCAACAAGGGTTCAAGCCACGAGCAGTACTTC.

The J gene is TRBJ2-6, the V gene TRBV19, with D possibly matching TRBD1 (5 bases). This CDR3 is 15 amino acids long. Trimming removed 5 bases at V and 3 bases at J, with 11 bases between. Germline CDR1 reads LNHDA; CDR2 reads SQIVND (reference sequence). This CDR3 is CASSHRRDGANVLTF. CDR3 nucleotide sequence: TGTGCCAGTAGTCACAGGAGAGATGGGGCCAACGTCCTGACTTTC.

CDR3 sequence: CSVGTGGNYEQYF. CDR3 DNA sequence: TGCAGTGTTGGGACAGGGGGCAACTACGAGCAGTACTTC. The genes are TRBV20-1 and TRBJ2-7; TRBD1 matches at 12 bases. V lost 7 bases, J lost 3 bases, and 4 bases stayed unmatched. This CDR3 region has 13 residues. CDR1 DFQATT and CDR2 SNEGSKA come from the germline V gene (reference sequence).

In nucleotides, the CDR3 is TGCAGCGTTGAAGGTTCCACTGAAGCTTTCTTT. This encodes CSVEGSTEAFF. This chain uses TRBV29-1 with TRBJ1-1, with unresolved D. Germline V gene sequence: CDR1 SQVTM, CDR2 ANQGSEA. The germline V and J ends were trimmed by 1 base and 4 bases, with 4 bases remaining between them. This CDR3 has 11 amino acids.

This clonotype has a count of ten or more. The V gene is TRBV5-1, the J gene TRBJ2-1, with 10 bases identical to TRBD2. CDR1 and CDR2 (germline): SGHRS, YFSETQ. CDR3 size: 18 residues. The ends lost 0 bases at V and 0 bases at J; junction bases unmatched: 6. CDR3 region: CASSLAAVAGGSYNEQFF. CDR3 nucleotides: TGCGCCAGCAGCTTGGCCGCTGTAGCGGGAGGCTCCTACAATGAGCAGTTCTTC.

The chain joins TRBV7-2 to TRBJ2-7; the D is unclear. Looked up from germline, CDR1 is SGHTA and CDR2 is FQGNSA. Trimming took 1 base from V and 0 from J, leaving 7 bases between them. The CDR3 spans 14 residues. As DNA, the CDR3 is TGTGCCAGCAGCTTAGTTGGTTTCTCCTACGAGCAGTACTTC. Translated, it gives CASSLVGFSYEQYF.

The table lists this clonotype with a few counts. This chain connects TRBV20-1 to TRBJ2-7; D uncertain. This CDR3 region has 14 residues. Trimming shortened V by 3 bases and J by 1 base, and 13 bases separated the two germline ends. Germline V gene data show CDR1 as DFQATT and CDR2 as SNEGSKA (reference sequence). The chain's CDR3 is CSARMHPSSYEQYF. The CDR3 nucleotides are TGCAGTGCTAGGATGCACCCATCTTCCTACGAGCAGTACTTC.

The V call is TRBV20-1, the J call TRBJ2-5, with a possible D match to TRBD2 (5 bases). V was trimmed by 3 bases and J by 5 bases, leaving 10 bases between them. The CDR3 totals 12 residues. CDR1 is DFQATT, CDR2 SNEGSKA, per germline (reference sequence). The CDR3 sequence is CSASPRGETQYF. Written as DNA, the CDR3 is TGCAGTGCTAGTCCGCGAGGGGAGACCCAGTACTTC.

CDR3 sequence reads: CASSQLGGTGLAGVYEQYF. CDR3 DNA: TGTGCCAGCTCACAATTGGGAGGGACCGGACTAGCGGGGGTCTACGAGCAGTACTTC. The genes are TRBV18 and TRBJ2-7, with 13 positions matching TRBD2. Per germline, CDR1 KGHSH and CDR2 LQKENI. The CDR3 contains 19 residues. After removal of 4 bases from V and 3 bases from J, the junction contained 15 bases not matched to a gene.

The chain uses TRBV20-1 and TRBJ2-7, with 11 bases aligning to TRBD2. The CDR3 length is 16 residues. V shed 5 bases and J 3 bases; nucleotides not matched to a gene: 12. Germline V CDR1 and CDR2: DFQATT, SNEGSKA (reference sequence). In DNA form, the CDR3 reads TGCAGTGCTGCCAACGCACTAGCGGGAGCCCACTACGAGCAGTACTTC. It yields the protein CSAANALAGAHYEQYF.

This clonotype was seen a handful of times. The chain uses TRBV6-2 or TRBV6-3 and TRBJ2-7; 11 nucleotides match TRBD2. The CDR3 length is 14 residues. Germline values: CDR1 MNHEY, CDR2 SVGEGT. The V and J ends lost 6 bases and 9 bases, in that order; junction bases with no gene match: 10. DNA for the CDR3: TGTGCCAGCAGATCCTCCGGGACTAGCGGAGGGCAGTACTTC. Its translation is CASRSSGTSGGQYF.

This clonotype has a single count. The rearrangement joins TRBV7-2 to TRBJ2-3, with 9 bases identical to TRBD1. Germline loops: CDR1 SGHTA, CDR2 FQGNSA. V dropped 6 bases and J dropped 4; count of bases not matched to a gene: 8. CDR3 length equals 15 residues. CDR3 sequence reads: CASRRQTGGADTQYF. CDR3 coding DNA: TGTGCCAGCAGACGACAAACAGGGGGCGCAGATACGCAGTATTTT.